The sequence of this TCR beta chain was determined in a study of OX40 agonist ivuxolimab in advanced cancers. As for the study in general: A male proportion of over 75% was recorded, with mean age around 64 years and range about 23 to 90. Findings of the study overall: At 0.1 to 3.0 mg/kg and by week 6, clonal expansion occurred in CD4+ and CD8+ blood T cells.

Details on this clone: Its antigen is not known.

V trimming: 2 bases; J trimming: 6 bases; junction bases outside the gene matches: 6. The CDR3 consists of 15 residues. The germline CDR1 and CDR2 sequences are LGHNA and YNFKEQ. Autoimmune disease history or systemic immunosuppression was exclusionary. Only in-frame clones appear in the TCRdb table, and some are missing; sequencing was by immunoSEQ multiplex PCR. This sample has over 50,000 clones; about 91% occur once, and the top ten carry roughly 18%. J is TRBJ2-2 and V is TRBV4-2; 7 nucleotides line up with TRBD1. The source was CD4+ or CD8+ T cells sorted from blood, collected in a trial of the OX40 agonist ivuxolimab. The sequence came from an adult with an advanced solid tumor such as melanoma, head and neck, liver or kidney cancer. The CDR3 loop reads CASSQTLQGSGELFF. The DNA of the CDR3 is TGTGCCAGCAGCCAAACGTTACAGGGGTCCGGGGAGCTGTTTTTT.